Following are 9 T cell receptor beta chains from one sample sequenced in a study of CD8+CD57+ T cells in acquired aplastic anemia. Genomic DNA, serving as template, underwent TCR beta VDJ and CDR3 profiling. TCRdb passed the reads through MiXCR, listing each CDR3 protein once. The sample consists of roughly 190,000 distinct CDR3 sequences, roughly half of them appearing once. Sequencing was carried out using sorted CD4+, CD8+, or CD8+CD57+ T cells (not recorded which) from PBMCs. All receptors come from a human donor in good health, serving as a control.

The chain joins TRBV15 to TRBJ2-7, with D tentatively TRBD1 (6 bases). Germline V gene lookup returns CDR1 LNHNV and CDR2 YYDKDF (reference sequence). This CDR3 has 15 residues. V lost 4 bases to trimming and J lost 0 bases, with 13 bases between them. CDR3 protein: CATSKGQLFSYEQYF. The CDR3 DNA follows: TGTGCCACCAGCAAAGGACAGCTATTCTCCTACGAGCAGTACTTC.

This clonotype came up many times. J is TRBJ1-1 and V is TRBV11-2; the D gene is possibly TRBD1 (5 bases). Germline CDR1 and CDR2: SGHAT and FQNNGV. V shed 2 bases and J shed 5 bases, with 12 bases lying between them. This CDR3 is 14 amino acids long. The DNA of the CDR3 is TGTGCCAGCAGCTTAAATACCCAGGGTACTGAAGCTTTCTTT. Translating it yields CASSLNTQGTEAFF.

About this clonotype: This CDR3 fails to terminate in the conserved phenylalanine or tryptophan, so it likely reflects a read error. The rearrangement uses TRBV20-1 and TRBJ2-5; 15 nucleotides line up with TRBD2. The V and J ends lost 5 bases and 2 bases, in that order; junction bases with no gene match: 12. This CDR3 has 18 residues. Per germline, CDR1 DFQATT and CDR2 SNEGSKA (reference sequence). The CDR3 region is CSAYRTSGGAWEQETQYS. CDR3 coding DNA: TGCAGTGCTTACCGGACTAGCGGGGGGGCTTGGGAGCAAGAGACCCAGTACTCC.

The chain is built from TRBV19 and TRBJ1-1; D is possibly TRBD1 (5 bases). The CDR3 covers 18 residues. Looked up from germline, CDR1 is LNHDA and CDR2 is SQIVND (reference sequence). Between the trimmed V and J ends, which lost 3 bases and 1 base, there was a span of 21 bases. This chain's CDR3 is CASSILWVAGPRNTEAFF. The DNA for the CDR3 is TGTGCCAGTAGTATTTTGTGGGTGGCAGGGCCTAGGAACACTGAAGCTTTCTTT.

This sequence joins TRBV19 and TRBJ2-4; 9 bases are a match to TRBD2. Trimming took 5 bases from V and 3 from J; bases not matched to a gene: 2. Germline assignment: CDR1 LNHDA and CDR2 SQIVND (reference sequence). This CDR3 has 14 residues. CDR3 in amino acids: CASSSAGGKNIQYF. The CDR3 nucleotides are TGTGCCAGTAGTTCAGCGGGGGGCAAAAACATTCAGTACTTC.

The genes are TRBV9 and TRBJ1-2; a weak D match, TRBD1 (5 bases). This CDR3 has 13 residues. The V gene's germline CDR1 is SGDLS and CDR2 YYNGEE. Trimming cost V 3 bases and J 3 bases, with 9 bases left between them. DNA of the CDR3: TGTGCCAGCAGCGGTAGGGGTGACTATGGCTACACCTTC. This gives the protein CASSGRGDYGYTF. The variable domain in full, completed from reference TRBV9 and TRBJ1-2, reads DSGVTQTPKHLITATGQRVTLRCSPRSGDLSVYWYQQSLDQGLQFLIQYYNGEERAKGNILERFSAQQFPDLHSELNLSSLELGDSALYFCASSGRGDYGYTFGSGTRLTVV.

Many counts were recorded for this clonotype. The genes are TRBV27 and TRBJ1-6, with TRBD1 identical over 7 bases. The CDR3 is made up of 15 amino acids. The ends lost 4 bases at V and 6 bases at J; junction bases unmatched: 6. CDR1 MNHEY and CDR2 SMNVEV come from the germline V gene (reference sequence). CDR3 coding DNA: TGTGCCAGCAGTTGGGGGACAGAGCCTAATTCACCCCTCCACTTT. Protein product: CASSWGTEPNSPLHF.

This clonotype was detected many times. V is TRBV12-3 or TRBV12-4 and J is TRBJ2-1; D unresolved. This CDR3 has 14 residues. The V and J ends lost 2 bases and 7 bases respectively, with 12 bases between them. The CDR3 sequence is CASSLRRVQNEQFF. The CDR3 DNA reads as TGTGCCAGCAGTTTACGTAGGGTTCAGAATGAGCAGTTCTTC.

This clonotype was observed once. The chain employs TRBV6-4 and TRBJ1-2, with D possibly TRBD1 on 6 matching bases. V lost 10 bases and J lost 11, with 26 bases in between. CDR1 MRHNA and CDR2 SNTAGT come from the germline V gene. The CDR3 extends over 14 amino acids. CDR3 residues: CATGGLRRGRGYTF. The CDR3 DNA sequence: TGTGCCACCGGGGGGCTAAGGAGGGGCAGGGGATACACCTTC.